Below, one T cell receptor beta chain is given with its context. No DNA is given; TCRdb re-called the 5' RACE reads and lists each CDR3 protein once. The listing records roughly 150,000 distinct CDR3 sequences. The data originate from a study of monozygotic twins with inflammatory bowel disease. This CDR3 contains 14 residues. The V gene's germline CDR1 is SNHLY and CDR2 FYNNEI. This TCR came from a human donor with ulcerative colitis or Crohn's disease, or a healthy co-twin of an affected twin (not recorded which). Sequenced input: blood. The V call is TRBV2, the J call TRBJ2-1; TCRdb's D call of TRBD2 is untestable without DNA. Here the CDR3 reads CASKRTSGRNEQFF.